This T cell receptor beta chain was retrieved from a study of long-term antiretroviral therapy in people with HIV. Study overall: About a decade before 2015, the earliest samples were taken when ART was typically delayed. Study-wide results and limits: In samples taken after ART, diversity increased but remained below transplant donor control levels. Clonotypes expanded prior to ART showed repertoire dominance at all sampled time points.

Ahead of DNA extraction, samples held roughly 1-11 million cryopreserved PBMC each. Notes on this clone: Its antigen is not known.

V was cut by 0 bases and J by 2 bases, with 11 bases left in between. CDR3 size: 16 residues. From germline, CDR1 is SGHDT and CDR2 YYEEEE. Sequencing used immunoSEQ v3.0 at survey level. Sequencing used immunoSEQ multiplex PCR; TCRdb keeps in-frame clones, though not all of them. This sample has around 23,000 clones, with 79% found just once. The sequencing used unsorted PBMCs, collected 2.1 years after starting antiretroviral therapy. The sequence was obtained from a man aged 30 to 39 with HIV. The chain joins TRBV5-6 to TRBJ2-2; D uncertain. The CDR3 region is CASSLGWAGNTGELFF. The DNA of the CDR3 is TGTGCCAGCAGCTTGGGGTGGGCCGGCAACACCGGGGAGCTGTTTTTT.